The 6 T cell receptor beta chains given below trace back to one sample, sequenced in a study of somatic mutations in cytotoxic T cells in rheumatoid arthritis. Clones were sequenced by immunoSEQ multiplex PCR, and TCRdb holds only the in-frame ones, with some missing. The data hold approximately 23,000 clones, with approximately 84% observed a single time. Material for sequencing was CD8+ T cells sorted from blood. The receptors were gathered from an adult with rheumatoid arthritis.

The V gene is TRBV9, the J gene TRBJ2-5; D could derive from TRBD1 or TRBD2 (5 bases each). The CDR3 consists of 13 residues. Between the trimmed V and J ends, which lost 3 bases and 5 bases, there was a span of 11 bases. Looked up from germline, CDR1 is SGDLS and CDR2 is YYNGEE. In DNA, the CDR3 is TGTGCCAGCAGCGAGGGAGAGGGGGAGACCCAGTACTTC. Translation: CASSEGEGETQYF.

The V gene is TRBV5-6, the J gene TRBJ1-2; D possibly corresponds to TRBD1 (6 bases). The CDR3 loop spans 15 amino acids. Trimming shortened V by 0 bases and J by 8 bases, and 17 bases separated the two germline ends. CDR1 is SGHDT and CDR2 is YYEEEE in the germline V gene. The CDR3 DNA reads as TGTGCCAGCAGCTTGGGGACATTGGCGGGGGGCGGCTACACCTTC. Its translation: CASSLGTLAGGGYTF.

This chain uses TRBV15 with TRBJ1-5; the D is unclear. The CDR3 extends over 16 amino acids. Per germline, CDR1 LNHNV and CDR2 YYDKDF (reference sequence). Trimming removed 3 bases at V and 3 bases at J, with 15 bases between. The CDR3 sequence: CATSRRGRASNQPQHF. CDR3 bases: TGTGCCACCAGCAGGCGGGGTCGGGCTTCCAATCAGCCCCAGCATTTT.

The chain has TRBV2 and TRBJ2-7, with TRBD2 as a possible D gene (6 bases). The CDR3 has 13 residues. Germline V gene lookup returns CDR1 SNHLY and CDR2 FYNNEI. Trimming shortened V by 3 bases and J by 5 bases, and 11 bases separated the two germline ends. CDR3 nucleotide sequence: TGTGCCAGCAGTGAGGCGGGGCAGGACGAGCAGTACTTC. Residues: CASSEAGQDEQYF.

The V gene is TRBV9, the J gene TRBJ1-1, with D unresolved. CDR3 length: 14 residues. The germline V and J ends were trimmed by 3 bases and 0 bases, with 9 bases remaining between them. CDR1 is SGDLS and CDR2 is YYNGEE in the germline V gene. The CDR3 loop reads CASSASRMNTEAFF. The CDR3 DNA reads as TGTGCCAGCAGCGCCTCTCGAATGAACACTGAAGCTTTCTTT.

The CDR3 reads CASSEDLIYRVNTEAFF. CDR3 DNA: TGTGCCAGCAGTGAAGATCTTATTTACAGAGTAAACACTGAAGCTTTCTTT. The chain combines TRBV6-1 with TRBJ1-1; D is undetermined. The CDR3 spans 17 residues. Trimming pared 1 base from V and 2 bases from J, leaving 17 bases between. From germline, CDR1 is MNHNS and CDR2 SASEGT.